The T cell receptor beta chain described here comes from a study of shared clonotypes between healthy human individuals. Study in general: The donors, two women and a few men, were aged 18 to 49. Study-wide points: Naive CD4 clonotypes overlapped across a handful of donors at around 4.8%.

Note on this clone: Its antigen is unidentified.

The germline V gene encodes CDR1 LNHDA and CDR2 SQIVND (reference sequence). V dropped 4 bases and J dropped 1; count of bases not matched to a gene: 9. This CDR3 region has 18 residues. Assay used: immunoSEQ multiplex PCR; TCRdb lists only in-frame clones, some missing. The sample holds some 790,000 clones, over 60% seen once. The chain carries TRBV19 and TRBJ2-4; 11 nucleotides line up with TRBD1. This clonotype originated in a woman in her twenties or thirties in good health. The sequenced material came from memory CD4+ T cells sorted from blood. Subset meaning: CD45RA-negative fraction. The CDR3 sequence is CASSTGQGAGYAKNIQYF. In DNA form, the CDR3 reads TGTGCCAGTAGTACCGGACAGGGGGCCGGCTACGCCAAAAACATTCAGTACTTC.